This TCR beta chain appears in the sequencing data of a study of OX40 agonist ivuxolimab in advanced cancers. Across the whole study: Among those treated, three patients had partial responses, one with hepatocellular carcinoma and two with cutaneous melanoma. Findings of the study overall: Among T cells, CD8+ cells averaged more expanded clones than CD4+ cells. At doses 0.1 to 3.0 mg/kg, CD4+ and CD8+ clones expanded.

This clone is a singleton in its sample. Antigen: not known. Only in-frame clones appear in the TCRdb table, and some are missing; sequencing was by immunoSEQ multiplex PCR. The table has some 74,000 clones, roughly four fifths seen once. Material: CD4+ or CD8+ T cells sorted from blood, obtained in a trial of the OX40 agonist ivuxolimab. The source of this sequence is an adult with an advanced solid tumor such as melanoma, head and neck, liver or kidney cancer.

DNA for the CDR3: TGTGCCAGCAGCTTAGCCGCCGGGACTAGCGGGAGAGGGGTGCAGTTCTTC. Residues: CASSLAAGTSGRGVQFF. The V call is TRBV7-2, the J call TRBJ2-1; 14 bases match TRBD2. V trimming: 0 bases; J trimming: 12 bases; junction bases outside the gene matches: 10. This CDR3 contains 17 residues. Germline CDR1 and CDR2: SGHTA and FQGNSA.